The source of this T cell receptor (beta chain) is a study of T-cell memory formation after mild COVID-19. Study overall: TCR clusters were mostly donor specific. Overall study findings and caveats: Mainly in CM and EM were contracting CD4+ clones; CD8+ were in EMRA. SARS-CoV-2 specificity was not confirmed for second-wave clones peaking on day 37.

With constant-segment primers, 5'RACE yielded cDNA libraries of TCR alpha and TCR beta that carried sample barcodes and UMIs. TCRdb fed the 5' RACE reads into MiXCR, producing one record per CDR3 protein. Found here are 140,000 to 150,000 distinct CDR3 sequences, roughly 6.2% of them singletons; the top ten hold around 2%. Germline loops: CDR1 SNHLY, CDR2 FYNNEI. The CDR3 is made up of 12 amino acids. J lost 7 bases, V lost 5 bases, and 1 base had no gene match. Of note for this clonotype: What it binds is unknown.

This sequence was found in an adult woman who had mild COVID-19 (a few samples of this study predate the infection). Cell type and time point are not known. The sequencing sample was made of PBMCs or a T cell subset sorted from them (not recorded which). V and J are TRBV2 and TRBJ2-1; 8 positions match TRBD1. CDR3 nucleotide sequence: TGTGCCAGCAGTAGACAGGGGAATGAGCAGTTCTTC. It yields the protein CASSRQGNEQFF.